This paragraph covers one TCR beta chain sequence. Generated by immunoSEQ multiplex PCR, the TCRdb table keeps only in-frame clones and is missing some. The sample lists about 150,000 clones, around 93% occurring once. The data originate from a study of T cell responses to AZD1222 COVID-19 vaccine. Germline-derived CDR1 and CDR2 are MNHNS and SASEGT. V was shortened by 2 bases and J by 3 bases, with 10 bases between the two germline ends. This CDR3 has 14 residues. It was second doses at about 4 or about 12 weeks that were pooled. The receptor comes from an adult who received the AZD1222 COVID-19 vaccine. The input for sequencing was peripheral blood, taken 28 days after the second AZD1222 dose. The J gene is TRBJ1-1, the V gene TRBV6-1; possible D gene TRBD1, 5 bases. The DNA for the CDR3 is TGTGCCAGCAGTGAACAGGGAAAGTACACTGAAGCTTTCTTT. Protein product: CASSEQGKYTEAFF.